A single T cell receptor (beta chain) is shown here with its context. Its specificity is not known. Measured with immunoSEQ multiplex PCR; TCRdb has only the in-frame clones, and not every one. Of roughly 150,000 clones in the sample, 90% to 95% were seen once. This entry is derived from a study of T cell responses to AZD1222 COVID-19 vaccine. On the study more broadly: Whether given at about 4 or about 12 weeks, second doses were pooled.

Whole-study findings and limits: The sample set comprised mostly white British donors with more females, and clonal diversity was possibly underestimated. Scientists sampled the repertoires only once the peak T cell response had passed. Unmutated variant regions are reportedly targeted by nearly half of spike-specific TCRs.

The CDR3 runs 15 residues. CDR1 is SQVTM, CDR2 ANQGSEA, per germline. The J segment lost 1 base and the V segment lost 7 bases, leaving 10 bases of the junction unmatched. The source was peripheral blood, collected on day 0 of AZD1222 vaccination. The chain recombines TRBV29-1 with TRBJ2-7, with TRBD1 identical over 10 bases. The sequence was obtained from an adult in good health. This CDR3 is CSARGGTGVSYEQYF. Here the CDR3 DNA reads TGCAGCGCCCGAGGGGGGACAGGGGTTTCCTACGAGCAGTACTTC.